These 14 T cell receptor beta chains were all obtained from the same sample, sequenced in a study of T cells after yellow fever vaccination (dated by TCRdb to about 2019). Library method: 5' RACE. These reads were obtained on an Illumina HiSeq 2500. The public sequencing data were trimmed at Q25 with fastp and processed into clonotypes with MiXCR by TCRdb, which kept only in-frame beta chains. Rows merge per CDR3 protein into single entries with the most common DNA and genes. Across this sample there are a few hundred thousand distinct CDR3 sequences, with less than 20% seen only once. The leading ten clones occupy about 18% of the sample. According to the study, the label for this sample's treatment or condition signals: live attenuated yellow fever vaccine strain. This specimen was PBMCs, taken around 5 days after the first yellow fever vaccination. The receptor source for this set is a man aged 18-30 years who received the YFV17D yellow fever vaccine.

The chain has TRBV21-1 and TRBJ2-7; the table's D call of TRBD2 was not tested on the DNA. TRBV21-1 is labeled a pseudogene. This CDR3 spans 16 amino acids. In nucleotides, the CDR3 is TGTGCCAGCAGCACCCCGACTAGCGGGGGGCCCTACGAGCAGTACGTC. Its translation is CASSTPTSGGPYEQYV.

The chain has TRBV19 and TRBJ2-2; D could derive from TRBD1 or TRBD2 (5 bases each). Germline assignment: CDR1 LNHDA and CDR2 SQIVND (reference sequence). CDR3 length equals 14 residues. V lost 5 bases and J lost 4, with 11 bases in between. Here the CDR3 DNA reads TGTGCCAGTAGTCCGGGACCCACCACCGGGGAGCTGTTTTTT. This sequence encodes CASSPGPTTGELFF.

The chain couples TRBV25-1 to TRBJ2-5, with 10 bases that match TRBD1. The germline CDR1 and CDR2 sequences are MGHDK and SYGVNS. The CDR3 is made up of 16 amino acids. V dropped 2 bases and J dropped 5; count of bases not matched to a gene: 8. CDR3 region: CASSEHGTGVFETQYF. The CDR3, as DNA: TGTGCCAGCAGTGAACACGGGACAGGGGTATTCGAGACCCAGTACTTC.

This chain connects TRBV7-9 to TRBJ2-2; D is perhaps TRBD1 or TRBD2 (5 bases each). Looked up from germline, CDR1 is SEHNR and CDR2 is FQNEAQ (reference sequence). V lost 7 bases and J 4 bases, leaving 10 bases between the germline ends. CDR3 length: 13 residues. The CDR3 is CASTNGGTGELFF. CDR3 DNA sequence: TGTGCCAGCACTAATGGGGGCACCGGGGAGCTGTTTTTT.

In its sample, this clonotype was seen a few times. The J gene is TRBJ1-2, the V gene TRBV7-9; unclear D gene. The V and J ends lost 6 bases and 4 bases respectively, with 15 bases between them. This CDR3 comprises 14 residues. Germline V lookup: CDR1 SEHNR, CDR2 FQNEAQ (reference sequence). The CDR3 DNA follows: TGTGCCAGCAGTGCCGGGCCGCTGAGCTATGGCTACACCTTC. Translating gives CASSAGPLSYGYTF.

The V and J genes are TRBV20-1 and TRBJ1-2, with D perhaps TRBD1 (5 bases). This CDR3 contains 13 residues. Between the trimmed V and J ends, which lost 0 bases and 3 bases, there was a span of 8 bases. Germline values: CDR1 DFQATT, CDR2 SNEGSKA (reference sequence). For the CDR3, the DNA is TGCAGTGCTAGAGACAGGGTCGACTATGGCTACACCTTC. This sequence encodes CSARDRVDYGYTF.

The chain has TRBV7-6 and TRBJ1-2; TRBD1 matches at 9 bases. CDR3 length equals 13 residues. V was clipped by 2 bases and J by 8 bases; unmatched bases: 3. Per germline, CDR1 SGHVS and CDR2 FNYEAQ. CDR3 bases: TGTGCCAGCAGCTTAACAGGGGGCGAAGGCTACACCTTC. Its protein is CASSLTGGEGYTF.

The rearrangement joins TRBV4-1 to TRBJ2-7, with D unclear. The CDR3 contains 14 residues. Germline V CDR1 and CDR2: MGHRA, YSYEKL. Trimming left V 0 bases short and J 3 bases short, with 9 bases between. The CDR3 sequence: CASSQDVRGYEQYV. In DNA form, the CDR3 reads TGCGCCAGCAGCCAAGATGTGAGAGGCTACGAGCAGTACGTC.

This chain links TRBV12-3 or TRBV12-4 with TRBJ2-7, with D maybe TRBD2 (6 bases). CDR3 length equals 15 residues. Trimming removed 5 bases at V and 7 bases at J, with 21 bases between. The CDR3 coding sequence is TGTGCCAGCAGTCGCGGCCTCTCAAATGGGGGGGAGCAGTACTTC. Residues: CASSRGLSNGGEQYF.

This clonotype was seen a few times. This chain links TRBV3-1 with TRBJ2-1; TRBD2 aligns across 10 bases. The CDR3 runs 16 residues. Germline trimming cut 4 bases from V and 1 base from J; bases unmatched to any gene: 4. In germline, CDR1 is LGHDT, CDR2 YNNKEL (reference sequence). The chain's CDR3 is CASSRTSGRSYNEQFF. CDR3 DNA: TGTGCCAGCAGCCGGACTAGCGGTCGTTCCTACAATGAGCAGTTCTTC.

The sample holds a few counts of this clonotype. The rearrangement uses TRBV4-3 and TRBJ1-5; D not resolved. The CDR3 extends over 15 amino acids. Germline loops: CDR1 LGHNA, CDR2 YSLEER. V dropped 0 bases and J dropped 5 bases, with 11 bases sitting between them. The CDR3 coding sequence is TGCGCCAGCAGCCAAGAACGGGAGGGCCATCAGCCCCAGCATTTT. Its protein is CASSQEREGHQPQHF.

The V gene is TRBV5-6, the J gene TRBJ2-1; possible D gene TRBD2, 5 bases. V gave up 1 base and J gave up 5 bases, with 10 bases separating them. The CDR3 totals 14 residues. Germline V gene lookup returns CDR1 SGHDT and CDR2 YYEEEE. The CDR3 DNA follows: TGTGCCAGCAGCTTGTTCCTAGCTGACAATGAGCAGTTCTTC. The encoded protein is CASSLFLADNEQFF.

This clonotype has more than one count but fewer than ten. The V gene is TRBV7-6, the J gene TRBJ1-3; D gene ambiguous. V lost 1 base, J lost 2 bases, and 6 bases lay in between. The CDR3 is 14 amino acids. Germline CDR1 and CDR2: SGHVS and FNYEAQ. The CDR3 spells CASSLETAGNTIYF. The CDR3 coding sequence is TGTGCCAGCAGCTTAGAGACTGCTGGAAACACCATATATTTT.

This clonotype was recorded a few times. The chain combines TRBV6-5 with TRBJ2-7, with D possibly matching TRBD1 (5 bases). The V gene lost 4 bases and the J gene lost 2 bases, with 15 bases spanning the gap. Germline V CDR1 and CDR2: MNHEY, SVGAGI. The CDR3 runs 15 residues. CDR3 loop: CASSSVFGQTYEQYV. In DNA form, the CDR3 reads TGTGCCAGCAGTTCCGTCTTCGGACAAACCTACGAGCAGTACGTC.